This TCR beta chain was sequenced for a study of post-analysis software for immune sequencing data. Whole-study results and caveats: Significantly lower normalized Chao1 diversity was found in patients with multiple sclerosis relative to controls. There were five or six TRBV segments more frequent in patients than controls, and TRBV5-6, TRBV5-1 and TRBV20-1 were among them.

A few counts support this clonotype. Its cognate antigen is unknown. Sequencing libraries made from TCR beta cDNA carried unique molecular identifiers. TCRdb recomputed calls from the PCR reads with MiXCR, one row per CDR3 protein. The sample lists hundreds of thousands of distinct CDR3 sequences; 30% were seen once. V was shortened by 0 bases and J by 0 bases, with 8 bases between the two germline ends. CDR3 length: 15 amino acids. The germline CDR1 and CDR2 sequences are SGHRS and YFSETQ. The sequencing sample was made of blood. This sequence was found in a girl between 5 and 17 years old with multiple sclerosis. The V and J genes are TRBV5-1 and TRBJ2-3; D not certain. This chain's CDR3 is CASSLGESSTDTQYF. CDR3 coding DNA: TGCGCCAGCAGCTTGGGAGAGTCTAGCACAGATACGCAGTATTTT.